The 15 T cell receptor beta chains in this list originate from one sample, sequenced in a study of PD-1 blockade in classical Hodgkin lymphoma. Each patient experienced a relapse that followed autologous stem cell transplantation, and brentuximab vedotin exposure varied. Repertoires were generated with immunoSEQ multiplex PCR, while TCRdb's copy carries only in-frame clones and drops some. The data contain some 64,000 clones, approximately 90% of them singletons. This sample comprised peripheral blood mononuclear cells (PBMCs), obtained at baseline. These receptors originate from a human donor with classical Hodgkin lymphoma.

This clone was counted a single time. The gene calls are TRBV12-5 and TRBJ2-3, with D uncertain. Between the trimmed V and J ends, which lost 0 bases and 0 bases, there was a span of 10 bases. Germline V lookup: CDR1 LGHNT, CDR2 FRNRAP. The CDR3 loop spans 16 amino acids. This CDR3 reads CASGLVLQASTDTQYF. The CDR3, as DNA: TGTGCTAGTGGTTTGGTACTTCAAGCTAGCACAGATACGCAGTATTTT.

This clone was seen a few times. This sequence joins TRBV11-1 and TRBJ1-6; unclear D gene. Germline loops: CDR1 SGHAT, CDR2 FQDESV (reference sequence). Deletions cut 0 bases from V and 10 bases from J, with 16 bases between. The CDR3 loop spans 16 amino acids. CDR3 sequence: CASSLAWTPGLSPLHF. CDR3 coding DNA: TGTGCCAGCAGCTTAGCGTGGACTCCCGGGCTATCACCCCTCCACTTT.

This clone was seen a single time. The J gene is TRBJ2-3, the V gene TRBV5-8, with D tentatively TRBD2 (6 bases). The germline V gene has CDR1 SGHTS and CDR2 YDEGEE. V lost 4 bases and J 2 bases, leaving 14 bases between the germline ends. CDR3 length: 15 residues. CDR3 sequence (DNA): TGTGCCAGCAGCGGGAGGCGAGAACCCACAGATACGCAGTATTTT. It encodes CASSGRREPTDTQYF.

The chain couples TRBV28 to TRBJ1-5; 8 bases agree with TRBD1. CDR3 length equals 17 residues. The V gene end was trimmed by 4 bases and the J gene end by 0 bases; junction bases not matched to a gene: 8. Per the germline V gene, CDR1 is MDHEN and CDR2 is SYDVKM. CDR3 DNA sequence: TGTGCCAGCAGTTCGGACAGGGACTTCTATAGCAATCAGCCCCAGCATTTT. Amino acid sequence: CASSSDRDFYSNQPQHF.

This clone occurred once. The chain combines TRBV4-3 with TRBJ1-1; D might be TRBD1 (5 bases). This CDR3 contains 14 residues. Per the germline V gene, CDR1 is LGHNA and CDR2 is YSLEER. The V end was cut by 4 bases, the J end by 5 bases, with 14 bases between. The CDR3, as DNA: TGCGCCAGCAGCCGGGTCGGGGGAATAACTGAAGCTTTCTTT. Translation gives CASSRVGGITEAFF.

CDR3 coding DNA: TGTGCCAGCAGTCCCGGGACAGGGGGCTGGGAGCAGTACTTC. Protein: CASSPGTGGWEQYF. V and J are TRBV5-4 and TRBJ2-7; TRBD1 matches at 12 bases. Unmatched junction bases numbered 7, after V lost 5 bases and J lost 7 bases. CDR1 and CDR2 from the germline V gene are SGHNT and YYREEE (reference sequence). The CDR3 contains 14 residues.

This clone was counted a single time. The chain employs TRBV4-2 and TRBJ2-5; D assignment may be TRBD1 or TRBD2 (6 bases each). CDR3 size: 15 residues. CDR1 is LGHNA, CDR2 YNFKEQ, per germline. Trimming shortened V by 0 bases and J by 7 bases, and 15 bases separated the two germline ends. The CDR3 DNA is TGTGCCAGCAGCCAAGATGAGGGGGGCCATGTGACCCAGTACTTC. It specifies CASSQDEGGHVTQYF.

V is TRBV5-6 and J is TRBJ2-6; D assignment may be TRBD1 or TRBD2 (5 bases each). Germline CDR1 and CDR2: SGHDT and YYEEEE. CDR3 length equals 16 residues. Between the trimmed V and J ends, which lost 3 bases and 0 bases, there was a span of 10 bases. Written as DNA, the CDR3 is TGTGCCAGCAGCTGGGGACGTTTCTCTGGGGCCAACGTCCTGACTTTC. Protein sequence: CASSWGRFSGANVLTF. The complete variable domain, with remaining parts taken from reference TRBV5-6 and TRBJ2-6, reads DAGVTQSPTHLIKTRGQQVTLRCSPKSGHDTVSWYQQALGQGPQFIFQYYEEEERQRGNFPDRFSGHQFPNYSSELNVNALLLGDSALYLCASSWGRFSGANVLTFGAGSRLTVL.

The gene calls are TRBV7-2 and TRBJ2-1; TRBD2 agrees at 9 bases. Looked up from germline, CDR1 is SGHTA and CDR2 is FQGNSA. The CDR3 extends over 14 amino acids. The V segment lost 5 bases and the J segment 8 bases; nucleotides outside the gene matches: 7. The CDR3: CASSAPGLAHEQFF. The CDR3 nucleotides read TGTGCCAGCAGCGCACCGGGACTAGCTCATGAGCAGTTCTTC.

The CDR3 loop is CATSRDLGIIRGNTGELFF. The CDR3 coding sequence is TGTGCCACCAGCAGAGATTTAGGCATCATTCGGGGGAACACCGGGGAGCTGTTTTTT. The chain joins TRBV15 to TRBJ2-2, with a possible D match to TRBD2 (5 bases). V gave up 0 bases and J gave up 1 base, with 18 bases separating them. The CDR3 spans 19 residues. The germline CDR1 and CDR2 sequences are LNHNV and YYDKDF (reference sequence).

The chain links TRBV10-3 to TRBJ1-2; tentative D call: TRBD1 (5 bases). The CDR3 is 16 amino acids. V shed 1 base and J shed 8 bases, with 20 bases lying between them. Per the germline V gene, CDR1 is ENHRY and CDR2 is SYGVKD. This CDR3 reads CAISEFGGVLVKGYTF. The CDR3 region has the DNA TGTGCCATCAGTGAGTTCGGAGGGGTACTCGTAAAGGGCTACACCTTC.

The rearrangement links TRBV12-2 to TRBJ2-7; the D call of TRBD2 is as the table states it, not checked on the DNA. TRBV12-2 is designated a pseudogene. This CDR3 spans 21 amino acids. This CDR3 is CASRLANGRTWRRPPRYEQYF. Written as DNA, the CDR3 is TGTGCAAGTCGCTTAGCGAACGGGAGGACCTGGCGGAGACCACCCCGCTACGAGCAGTACTTC.

The CDR3 sequence: CASSIDGPYEQYF. The CDR3 DNA reads TGTGCCAGTAGTATAGACGGACCCTACGAGCAGTACTTC. The chain carries TRBV19 and TRBJ2-7; D is unresolved. The CDR3 contains 13 residues. Deletions cut 0 bases from V and 2 bases from J, with 5 bases between. CDR1 LNHDA and CDR2 SQIVND come from the germline V gene (reference sequence).

The CDR3 reads CASSSYTDTQYF. In DNA form, the CDR3 reads TGTGCCAGCAGCTCGTACACAGATACGCAGTATTTT. This chain joins TRBV11-2 and TRBJ2-3; D remains unclear. V gave up 4 bases and J gave up 2 bases, with 4 bases separating them. This CDR3 is 12 amino acids long. Germline assignment: CDR1 SGHAT and CDR2 FQNNGV.

Turning to this clone: The junction shows a germline mismatch at one end, possibly a read error. The CDR3 coding sequence is TGTGCCAGCAGTTTAGGACAGGGGAACCAAGAGACCCAGTACTTC. Its protein is CASSLGQGNQETQYF. The genes are TRBV11-1 and TRBJ2-5, with 9 bases lining up with TRBD1. Germline CDR1 reads SGHAT; CDR2 reads FQDESV (reference sequence). There are 15 residues in the CDR3.